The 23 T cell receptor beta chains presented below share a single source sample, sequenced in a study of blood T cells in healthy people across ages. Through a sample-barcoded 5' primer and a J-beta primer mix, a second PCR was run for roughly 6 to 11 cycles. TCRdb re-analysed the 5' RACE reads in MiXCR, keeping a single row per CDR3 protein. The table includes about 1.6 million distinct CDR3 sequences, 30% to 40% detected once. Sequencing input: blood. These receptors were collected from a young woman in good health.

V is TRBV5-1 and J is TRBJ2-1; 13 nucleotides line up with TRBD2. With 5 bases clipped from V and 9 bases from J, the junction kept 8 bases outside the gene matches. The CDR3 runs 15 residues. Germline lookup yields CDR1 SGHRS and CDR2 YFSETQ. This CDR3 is CASRKTSGRGSEQFF. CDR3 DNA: TGCGCCAGCAGAAAAACTAGCGGGAGGGGAAGTGAGCAGTTCTTC.

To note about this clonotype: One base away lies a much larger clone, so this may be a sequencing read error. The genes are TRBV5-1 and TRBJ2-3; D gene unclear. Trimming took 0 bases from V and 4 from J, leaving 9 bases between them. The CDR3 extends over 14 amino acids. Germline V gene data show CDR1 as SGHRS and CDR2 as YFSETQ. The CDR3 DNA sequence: TGCGCCAGCAGCTTGGACTCGCTCCCAGATACGCAGTATTTT. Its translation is CASSLDSLPDTQYF.

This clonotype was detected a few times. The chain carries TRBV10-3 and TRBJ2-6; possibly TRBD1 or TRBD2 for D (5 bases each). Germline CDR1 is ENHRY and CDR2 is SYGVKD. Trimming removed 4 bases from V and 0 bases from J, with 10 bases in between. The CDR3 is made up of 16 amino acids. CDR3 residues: CAISVQGASGANVLTF. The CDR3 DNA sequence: TGTGCCATCAGTGTGCAGGGAGCCTCTGGGGCCAACGTCCTGACTTTC.

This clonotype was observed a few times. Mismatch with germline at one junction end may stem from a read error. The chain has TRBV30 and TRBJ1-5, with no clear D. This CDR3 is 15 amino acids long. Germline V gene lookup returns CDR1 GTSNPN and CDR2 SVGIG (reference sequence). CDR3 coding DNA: TGTGCCTGGAGGCCCGCGAAGTCGAGCAATGAGCCCCAGCATTTT. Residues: CAWRPAKSSNEPQHF.

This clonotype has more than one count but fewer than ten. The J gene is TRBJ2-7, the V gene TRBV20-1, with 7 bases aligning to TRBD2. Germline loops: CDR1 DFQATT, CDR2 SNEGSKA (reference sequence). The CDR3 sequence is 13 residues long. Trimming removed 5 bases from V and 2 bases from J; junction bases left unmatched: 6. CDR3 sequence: CSAQLLAAYEQYF. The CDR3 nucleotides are TGCAGTGCTCAATTGCTAGCGGCCTACGAGCAGTACTTC.

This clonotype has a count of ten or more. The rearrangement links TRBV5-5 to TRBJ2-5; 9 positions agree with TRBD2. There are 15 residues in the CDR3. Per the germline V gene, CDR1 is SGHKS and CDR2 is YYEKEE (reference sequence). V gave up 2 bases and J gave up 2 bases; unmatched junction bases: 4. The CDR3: CASSLASGIQETQYF. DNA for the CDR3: TGTGCCAGCAGCTTAGCTAGCGGGATACAAGAGACCCAGTACTTC. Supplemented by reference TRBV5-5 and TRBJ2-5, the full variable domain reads DAGVTQSPTHLIKTRGQQVTLRCSPISGHKSVSWYQQVLGQGPQFIFQYYEKEERGRGNFPDRFSARQFPNYSSELNVNALLLGDSALYLCASSLASGIQETQYFGPGTRLLVL.

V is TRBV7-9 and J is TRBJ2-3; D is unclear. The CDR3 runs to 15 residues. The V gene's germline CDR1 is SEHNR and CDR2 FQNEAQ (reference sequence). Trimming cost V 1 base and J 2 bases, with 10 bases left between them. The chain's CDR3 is CASSLGVEITDTQYF. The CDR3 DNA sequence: TGTGCCAGCAGCTTAGGAGTCGAGATCACAGATACGCAGTATTTT. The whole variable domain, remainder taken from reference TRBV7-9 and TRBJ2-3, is DTGVSQNPRHKITKRGQNVTFRCDPISEHNRLYWYRQTLGQGPEFLTYFQNEAQLEKSRLLSDRFSAERPKGSFSTLEIQRTEQGDSAMYLCASSLGVEITDTQYFGPGTRLTVL.

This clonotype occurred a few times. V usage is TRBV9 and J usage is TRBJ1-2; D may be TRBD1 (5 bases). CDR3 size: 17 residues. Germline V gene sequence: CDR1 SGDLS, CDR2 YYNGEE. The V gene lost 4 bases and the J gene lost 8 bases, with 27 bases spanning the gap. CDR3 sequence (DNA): TGTGCCAGCAGCCTCTCCCTGGGGCCCTCAGGGTTAGGAGGCTACACCTTC. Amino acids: CASSLSLGPSGLGGYTF.

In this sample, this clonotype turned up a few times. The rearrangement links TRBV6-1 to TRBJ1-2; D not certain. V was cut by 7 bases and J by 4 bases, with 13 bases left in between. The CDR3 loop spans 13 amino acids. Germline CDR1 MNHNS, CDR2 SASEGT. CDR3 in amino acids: CASTNGLLYGYTF. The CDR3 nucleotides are TGTGCCAGCACTAATGGATTACTCTATGGCTACACCTTC.

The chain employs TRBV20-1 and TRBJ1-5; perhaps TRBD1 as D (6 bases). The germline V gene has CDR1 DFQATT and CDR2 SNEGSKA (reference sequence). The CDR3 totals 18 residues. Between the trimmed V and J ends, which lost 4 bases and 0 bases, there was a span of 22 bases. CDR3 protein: CSATSGAPWRYSNQPQHF. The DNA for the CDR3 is TGCAGTGCTACTTCGGGGGCCCCGTGGCGTTATAGCAATCAGCCCCAGCATTTT.

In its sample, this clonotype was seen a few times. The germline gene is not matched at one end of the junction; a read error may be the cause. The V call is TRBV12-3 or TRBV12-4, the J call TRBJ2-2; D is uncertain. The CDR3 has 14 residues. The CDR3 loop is CANSLGKTTGELFF. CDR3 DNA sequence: TGTGCCAACAGTTTGGGCAAAACGACCGGGGAGCTGTTTTTT.

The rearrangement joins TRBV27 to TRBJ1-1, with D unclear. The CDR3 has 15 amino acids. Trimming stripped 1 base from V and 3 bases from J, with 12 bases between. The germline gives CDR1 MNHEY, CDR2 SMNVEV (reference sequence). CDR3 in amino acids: CASSLFTGPDTEAFF. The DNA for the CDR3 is TGTGCCAGCAGTTTATTTACGGGCCCGGACACTGAAGCTTTCTTT.

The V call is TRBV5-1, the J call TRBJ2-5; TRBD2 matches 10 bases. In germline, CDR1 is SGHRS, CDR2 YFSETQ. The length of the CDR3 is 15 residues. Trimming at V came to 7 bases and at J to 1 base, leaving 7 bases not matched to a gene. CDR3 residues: CASQSSGGFQETQYF. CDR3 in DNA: TGCGCCAGCCAATCTAGCGGGGGTTTCCAAGAGACCCAGTACTTC.

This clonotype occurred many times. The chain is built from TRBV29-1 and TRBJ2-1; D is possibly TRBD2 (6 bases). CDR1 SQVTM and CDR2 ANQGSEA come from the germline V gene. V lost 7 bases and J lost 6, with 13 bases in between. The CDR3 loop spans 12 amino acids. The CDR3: CSAGTWGNEQFF. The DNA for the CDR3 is TGCAGCGCTGGGACTTGGGGCAATGAGCAGTTCTTC.

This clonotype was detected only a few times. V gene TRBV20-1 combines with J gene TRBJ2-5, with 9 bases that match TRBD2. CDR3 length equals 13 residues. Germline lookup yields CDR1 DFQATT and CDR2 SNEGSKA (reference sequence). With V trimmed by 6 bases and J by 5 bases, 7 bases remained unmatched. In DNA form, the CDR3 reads TGCAGTGCGGCCAAAAGCGGGGGGGAGACCCAGTACTTC. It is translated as CSAAKSGGETQYF.

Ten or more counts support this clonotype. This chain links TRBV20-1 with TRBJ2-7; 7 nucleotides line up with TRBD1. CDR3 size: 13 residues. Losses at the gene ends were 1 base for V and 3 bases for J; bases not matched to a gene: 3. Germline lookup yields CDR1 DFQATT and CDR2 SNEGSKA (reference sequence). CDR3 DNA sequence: TGCAGTGCTAGAGTGGGGACAGTCTACGAGCAGTACTTC. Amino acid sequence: CSARVGTVYEQYF.

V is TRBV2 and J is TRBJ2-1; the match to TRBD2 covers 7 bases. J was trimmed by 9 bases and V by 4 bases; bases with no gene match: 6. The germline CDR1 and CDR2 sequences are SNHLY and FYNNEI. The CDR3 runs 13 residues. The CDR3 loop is CASSAEGRVEQFF. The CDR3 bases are TGTGCCAGCAGTGCGGAGGGGAGGGTTGAGCAGTTCTTC.

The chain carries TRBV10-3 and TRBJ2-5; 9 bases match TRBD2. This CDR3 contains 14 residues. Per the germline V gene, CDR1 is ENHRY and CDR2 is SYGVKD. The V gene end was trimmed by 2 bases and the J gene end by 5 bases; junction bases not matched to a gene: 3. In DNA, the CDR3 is TGTGCCATCAGTGAGGCGGGGGGGCGTGAGACCCAGTACTTC. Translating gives CAISEAGGRETQYF.

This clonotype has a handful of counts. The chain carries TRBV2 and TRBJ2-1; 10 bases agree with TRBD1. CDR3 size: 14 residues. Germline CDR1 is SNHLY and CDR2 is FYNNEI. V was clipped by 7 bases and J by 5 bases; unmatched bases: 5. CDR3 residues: CASTLDRGDNEQFF. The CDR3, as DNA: TGTGCCAGCACCCTGGACAGGGGGGACAATGAGCAGTTCTTC.

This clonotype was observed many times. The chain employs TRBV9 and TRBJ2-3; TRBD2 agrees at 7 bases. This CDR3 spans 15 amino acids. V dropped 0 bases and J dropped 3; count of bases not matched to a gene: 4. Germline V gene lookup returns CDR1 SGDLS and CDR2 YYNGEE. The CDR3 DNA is TGTGCCAGCAGCGTAGTCTCTAGCGGAACAGATACGCAGTATTTT. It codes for CASSVVSSGTDTQYF.

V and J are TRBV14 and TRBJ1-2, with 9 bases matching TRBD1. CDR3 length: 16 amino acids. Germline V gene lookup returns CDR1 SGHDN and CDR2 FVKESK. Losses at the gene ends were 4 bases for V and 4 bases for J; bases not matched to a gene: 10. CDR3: CASSPRDRVDGYGYTF. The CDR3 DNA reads TGTGCCAGCAGCCCCCGGGACAGGGTCGATGGCTATGGCTACACCTTC.

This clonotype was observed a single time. The CDR3 coding sequence is TGTGCCAGCAGTTCACTAGGGCAGGGGATAGATACGCAGTATTTT. It yields the protein CASSSLGQGIDTQYF. V is TRBV27 and J is TRBJ2-3; a possible D gene is TRBD1 (6 bases). CDR3 length: 15 residues. Germline lookup yields CDR1 MNHEY and CDR2 SMNVEV (reference sequence). V lost 4 bases and J 5 bases, leaving 16 bases between the germline ends.

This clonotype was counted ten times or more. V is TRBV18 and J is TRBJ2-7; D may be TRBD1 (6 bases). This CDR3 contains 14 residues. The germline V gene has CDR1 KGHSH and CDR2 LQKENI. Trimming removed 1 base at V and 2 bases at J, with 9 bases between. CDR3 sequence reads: CASSPRQVTYEQYF. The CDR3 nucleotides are TGTGCCAGCTCACCACGACAGGTTACCTACGAGCAGTACTTC.